This T cell receptor (beta chain) was sequenced for a study of response to subunit inactivated influenza vaccine. This CDR3 has 14 amino acids. The V gene's germline CDR1 is MDHEN and CDR2 SYDVKM. Trimming left V 5 bases short and J 7 bases short, with 14 bases between. MiXCR, run by TCRdb on the RT-PCR reads, gives a single entry per CDR3 protein. The data contain about 800,000 distinct CDR3 sequences, about 20% of them singletons. Here the sequenced sample was PBMCs from blood, taken 4 to 6 days after vaccination. The TCR comes from a man aged 50 or older who received an inactivated influenza vaccine. The chain employs TRBV28 and TRBJ1-4; possibly TRBD1 for D (5 bases). The CDR3 DNA reads TGTGCCAGCAGTGCGGGGGGACTTGGTGAAAAACTGTTTTTT. Its translation is CASSAGGLGEKLFF.